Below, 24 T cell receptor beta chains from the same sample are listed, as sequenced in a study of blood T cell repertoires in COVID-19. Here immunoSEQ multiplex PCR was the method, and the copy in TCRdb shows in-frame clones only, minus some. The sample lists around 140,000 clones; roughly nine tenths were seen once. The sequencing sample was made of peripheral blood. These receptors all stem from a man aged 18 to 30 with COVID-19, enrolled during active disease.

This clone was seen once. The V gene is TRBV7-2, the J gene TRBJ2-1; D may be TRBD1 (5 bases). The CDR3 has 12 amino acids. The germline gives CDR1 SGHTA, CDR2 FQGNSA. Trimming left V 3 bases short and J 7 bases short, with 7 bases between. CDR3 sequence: CASSFQGNEQFF. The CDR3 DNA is TGTGCCAGCAGCTTCCAGGGAAATGAGCAGTTCTTC. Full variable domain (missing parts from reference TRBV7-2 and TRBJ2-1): GAGVSQSPSNKVTEKGKDVELRCDPISGHTALYWYRQSLGQGLEFLIYFQGNSAPDKSGLPSDRFSAERTGGSVSTLTIQRTQQEDSAVYLCASSFQGNEQFFGPGTRLTVL.

The chain's CDR3 is CASRFRVQTEAFF. The CDR3 bases are TGTGCCAGCAGGTTCAGGGTTCAGACTGAAGCTTTCTTT. J is TRBJ1-1 and V is TRBV6-5; possibly TRBD1 for D (5 bases). Germline V CDR1 and CDR2: MNHEY, SVGAGI. V lost 6 bases and J 5 bases, leaving 13 bases between the germline ends. This CDR3 region has 13 residues.

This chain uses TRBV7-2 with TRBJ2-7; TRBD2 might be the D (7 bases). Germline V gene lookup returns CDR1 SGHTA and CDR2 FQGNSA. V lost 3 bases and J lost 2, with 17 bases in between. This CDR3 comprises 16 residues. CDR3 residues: CASSFLTGGTAYEQYF. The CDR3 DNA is TGTGCCAGCAGCTTCCTAACGGGGGGCACAGCCTACGAGCAGTACTTC.

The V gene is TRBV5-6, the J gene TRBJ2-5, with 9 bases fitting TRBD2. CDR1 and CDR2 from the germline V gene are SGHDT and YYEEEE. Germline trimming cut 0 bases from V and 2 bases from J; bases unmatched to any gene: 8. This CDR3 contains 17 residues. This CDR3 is CASSLGWRGGGQETQYF. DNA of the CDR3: TGTGCCAGCAGCTTGGGGTGGCGGGGGGGAGGACAAGAGACCCAGTACTTC. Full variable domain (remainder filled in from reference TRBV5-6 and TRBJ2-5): DAGVTQSPTHLIKTRGQQVTLRCSPKSGHDTVSWYQQALGQGPQFIFQYYEEEERQRGNFPDRFSGHQFPNYSSELNVNALLLGDSALYLCASSLGWRGGGQETQYFGPGTRLLVL.

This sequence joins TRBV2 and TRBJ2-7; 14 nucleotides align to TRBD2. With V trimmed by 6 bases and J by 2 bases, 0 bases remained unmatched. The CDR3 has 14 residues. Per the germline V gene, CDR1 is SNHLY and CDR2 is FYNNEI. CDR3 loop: CASRGLAGAYEQYF. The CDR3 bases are TGTGCCAGCAGGGGACTAGCGGGGGCCTACGAGCAGTACTTC.

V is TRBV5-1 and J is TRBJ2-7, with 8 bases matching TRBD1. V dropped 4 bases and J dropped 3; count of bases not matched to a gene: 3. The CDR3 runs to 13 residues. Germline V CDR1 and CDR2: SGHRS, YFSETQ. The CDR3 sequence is CASSRGQGYEQYF. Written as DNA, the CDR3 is TGCGCCAGCAGCCGCGGACAGGGCTACGAGCAGTACTTC.

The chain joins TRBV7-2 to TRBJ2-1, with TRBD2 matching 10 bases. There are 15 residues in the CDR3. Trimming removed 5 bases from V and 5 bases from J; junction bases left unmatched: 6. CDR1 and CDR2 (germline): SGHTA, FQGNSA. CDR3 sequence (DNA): TGTGCCAGCAGCGTTGGACTAGCGGAGAACAATGAGCAGTTCTTC. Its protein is CASSVGLAENNEQFF.

The CDR3 sequence is CASSVGDSLSYEQYF. The CDR3 region has the DNA TGTGCCAGCAGCGTAGGAGACAGCCTCTCCTACGAGCAGTACTTC. V is TRBV9 and J is TRBJ2-7, with D possibly TRBD1 on 5 matching bases. In germline, CDR1 is SGDLS, CDR2 YYNGEE. The CDR3 totals 15 residues. The V gene lost 0 bases and the J gene lost 0 bases, with 10 bases spanning the gap.

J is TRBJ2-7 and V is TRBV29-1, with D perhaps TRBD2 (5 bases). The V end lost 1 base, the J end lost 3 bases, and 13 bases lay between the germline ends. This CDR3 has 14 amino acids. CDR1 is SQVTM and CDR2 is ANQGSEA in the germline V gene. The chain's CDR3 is CSVEAGVGGYEQYF. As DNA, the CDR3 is TGCAGCGTTGAAGCCGGGGTTGGAGGCTACGAGCAGTACTTC.

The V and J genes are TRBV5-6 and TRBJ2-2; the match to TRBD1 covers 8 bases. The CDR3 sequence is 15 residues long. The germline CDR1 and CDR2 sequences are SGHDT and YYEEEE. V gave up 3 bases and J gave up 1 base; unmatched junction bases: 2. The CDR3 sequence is CASSWGTGNTGELFF. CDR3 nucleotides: TGTGCCAGCAGCTGGGGGACAGGGAACACCGGGGAGCTGTTTTTT.

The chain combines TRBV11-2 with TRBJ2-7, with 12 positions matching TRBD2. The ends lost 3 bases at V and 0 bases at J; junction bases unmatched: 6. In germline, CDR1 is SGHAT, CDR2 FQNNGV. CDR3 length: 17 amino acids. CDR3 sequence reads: CASSFLAGGPSSYEQYF. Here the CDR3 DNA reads TGTGCCAGCAGCTTTCTAGCGGGAGGGCCCAGCTCCTACGAGCAGTACTTC.

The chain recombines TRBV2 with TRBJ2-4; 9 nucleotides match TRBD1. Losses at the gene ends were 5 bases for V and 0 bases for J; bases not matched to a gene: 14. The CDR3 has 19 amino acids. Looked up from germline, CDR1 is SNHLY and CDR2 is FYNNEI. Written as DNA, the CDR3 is TGTGCCAGCAGTTGGGACAGGGAGCAAAATTCGTTAGCCAAAAACATTCAGTACTTC. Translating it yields CASSWDREQNSLAKNIQYF.

This CDR3 is CATAADWYGYTF. The DNA of the CDR3 is TGTGCCACCGCAGCGGACTGGTATGGCTACACCTTC. The rearrangement uses TRBV6-5 and TRBJ1-2, with D uncertain. Germline V gene lookup returns CDR1 MNHEY and CDR2 SVGAGI. V was pared by 10 bases and J by 5 bases, with 14 bases between. This CDR3 region has 12 residues.

CDR3 sequence reads: CASRNLAGQETQYF. CDR3 DNA sequence: TGTGCCAGCAGGAATTTAGCGGGTCAAGAGACCCAGTACTTC. This rearrangement joins TRBV3-1 (or the pseudogene TRBV3-2) to TRBJ2-5; 7 nucleotides agree with TRBD2. The length of the CDR3 is 14 residues. The V and J ends lost 6 bases and 2 bases, in that order; junction bases with no gene match: 6. The germline CDR1 and CDR2 sequences are LGHDT and YNNKEL (reference sequence).

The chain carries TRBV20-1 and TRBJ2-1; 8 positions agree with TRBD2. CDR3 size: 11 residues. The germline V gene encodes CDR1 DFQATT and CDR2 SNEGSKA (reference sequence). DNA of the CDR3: TGCAGCGGGACTAGTTTCGGTGAGCAGTTCTTC. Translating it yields CSGTSFGEQFF.

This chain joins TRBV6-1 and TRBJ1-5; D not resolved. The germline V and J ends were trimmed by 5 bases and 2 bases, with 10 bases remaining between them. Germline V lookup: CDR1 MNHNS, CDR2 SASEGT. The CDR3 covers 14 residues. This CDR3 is CASSSSGGNQPQHF. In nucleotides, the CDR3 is TGTGCCAGCAGTTCATCAGGTGGCAATCAGCCCCAGCATTTT.

The CDR3 reads CASSLAVRQETQYF. DNA for the CDR3: TGTGCCAGCAGCTTAGCGGTCAGGCAAGAGACCCAGTACTTC. The gene calls are TRBV7-2 and TRBJ2-5; no firm D call. From germline, CDR1 is SGHTA and CDR2 FQGNSA. The V end lost 0 bases, the J end lost 2 bases, and 7 bases lay between the germline ends. The CDR3 spans 14 residues. The full variable domain, in which reference TRBV7-2 and TRBJ2-5 provide the parts outside the CDR3, is GAGVSQSPSNKVTEKGKDVELRCDPISGHTALYWYRQSLGQGLEFLIYFQGNSAPDKSGLPSDRFSAERTGGSVSTLTIQRTQQEDSAVYLCASSLAVRQETQYFGPGTRLLVL.

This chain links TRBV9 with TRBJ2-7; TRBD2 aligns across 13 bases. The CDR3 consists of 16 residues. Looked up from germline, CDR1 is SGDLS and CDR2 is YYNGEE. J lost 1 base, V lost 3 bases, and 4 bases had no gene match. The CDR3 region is CASSEGGLAGSYEQYF. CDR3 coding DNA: TGTGCCAGCAGCGAAGGGGGACTAGCGGGATCCTACGAGCAGTACTTC. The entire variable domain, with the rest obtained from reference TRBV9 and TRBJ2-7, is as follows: DSGVTQTPKHLITATGQRVTLRCSPRSGDLSVYWYQQSLDQGLQFLIQYYNGEERAKGNILERFSAQQFPDLHSELNLSSLELGDSALYFCASSEGGLAGSYEQYFGPGTRLTVT.

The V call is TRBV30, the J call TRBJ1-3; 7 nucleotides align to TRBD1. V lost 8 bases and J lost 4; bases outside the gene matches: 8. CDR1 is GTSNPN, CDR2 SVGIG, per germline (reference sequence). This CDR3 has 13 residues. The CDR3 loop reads CAGHRGRGNTIYF. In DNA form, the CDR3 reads TGTGCCGGCCACAGGGGCAGAGGAAACACCATATATTTT.

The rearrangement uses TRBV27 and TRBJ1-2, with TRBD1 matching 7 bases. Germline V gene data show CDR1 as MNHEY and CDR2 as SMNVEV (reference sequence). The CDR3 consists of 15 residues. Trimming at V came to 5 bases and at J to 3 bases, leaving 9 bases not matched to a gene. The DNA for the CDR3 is TGTGCCAGCAGTCCTTCGCGAGGGGGCTACTATGGCTACACCTTC. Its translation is CASSPSRGGYYGYTF.

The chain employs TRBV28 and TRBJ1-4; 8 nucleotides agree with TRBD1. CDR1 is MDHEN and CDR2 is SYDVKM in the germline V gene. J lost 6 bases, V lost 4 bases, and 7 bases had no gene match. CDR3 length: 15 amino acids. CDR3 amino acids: CASSSRQGPDEKLFF. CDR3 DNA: TGTGCCAGCAGTTCCCGACAGGGGCCGGATGAAAAACTGTTTTTT.

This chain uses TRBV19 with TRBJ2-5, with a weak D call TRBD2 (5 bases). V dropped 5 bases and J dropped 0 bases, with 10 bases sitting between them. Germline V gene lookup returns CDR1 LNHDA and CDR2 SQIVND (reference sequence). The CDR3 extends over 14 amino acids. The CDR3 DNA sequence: TGTGCCAGTAGTGCGGCTAGCTACCAAGAGACCCAGTACTTC. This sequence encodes CASSAASYQETQYF. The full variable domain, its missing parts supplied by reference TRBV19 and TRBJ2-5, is DGGITQSPKYLFRKEGQNVTLSCEQNLNHDAMYWYRQDPGQGLRLIYYSQIVNDFQKGDIAEGYSVSREKKESFPLTVTSAQKNPTAFYLCASSAASYQETQYFGPGTRLLVL.

This CDR3 reads CASRLPGNNYGYTF. CDR3 nucleotide sequence: TGTGCCAGCAGGTTACCCGGTAATAACTATGGCTACACCTTC. V and J are TRBV7-2 and TRBJ1-2; D ambiguous. The CDR3 consists of 14 residues. V lost 6 bases, J lost 1 base, and 12 bases lay in between. CDR1 and CDR2 from the germline V gene are SGHTA and FQGNSA.

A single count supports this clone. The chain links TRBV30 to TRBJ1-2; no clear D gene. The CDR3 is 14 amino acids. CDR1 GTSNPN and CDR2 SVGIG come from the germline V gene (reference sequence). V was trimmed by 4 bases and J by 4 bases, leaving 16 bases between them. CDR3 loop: CAWNLGWEGYGYTF. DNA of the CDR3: TGTGCCTGGAACCTGGGGTGGGAGGGCTATGGCTACACCTTC.